The 6 T cell receptor beta chains below all came from one sample that was sequenced in a study of early T cells in non-severe SARS-CoV-2 infection. TCRdb re-called the 5' RACE reads through MiXCR, storing one row per CDR3 protein. The top ten clones hold roughly 22% of a sample with about 31,000 distinct CDR3 sequences, under 7% of them seen once. Source material: whole blood. These TCRs come from an adult who was a healthcare worker with PCR-confirmed SARS-CoV-2 infection or an uninfected control (not recorded which).

This clonotype was observed many times. CDR3 residues: CSAHGTSGGPSSYEQYF. The CDR3 DNA follows: TGCAGTGCTCACGGGACTAGCGGGGGGCCGAGCTCCTACGAGCAGTACTTC. The V and J genes are TRBV20-1 and TRBJ2-7; TRBD2 agrees at 15 bases. V was clipped by 5 bases and J by 0 bases; unmatched bases: 8. This CDR3 contains 17 residues. CDR1 is DFQATT, CDR2 SNEGSKA, per germline (reference sequence).

The table lists this clonotype with many counts. The chain combines TRBV19 with TRBJ1-2; perhaps TRBD1 as D (6 bases). The CDR3 loop spans 17 amino acids. Between the trimmed V and J ends, which lost 6 bases and 5 bases, there was a span of 25 bases. Looked up from germline, CDR1 is LNHDA and CDR2 is SQIVND (reference sequence). The CDR3 protein is CASRPFAGGPSFYGYTF. The CDR3 DNA reads TGTGCCAGTAGACCTTTCGCGGGGGGGCCATCCTTTTATGGCTACACCTTC.

In this sample, this clonotype turned up a few times. The V gene is TRBV20-1, the J gene TRBJ2-1; TRBD2 aligns across 7 bases. Looked up from germline, CDR1 is DFQATT and CDR2 is SNEGSKA (reference sequence). This CDR3 has 15 residues. The trim removed 4 bases at V and 5 bases at J, leaving 11 bases unmatched. The CDR3 bases are TGCAGTGCTACGGACCGCGGGAGAAAAAACAATGAGCAGTTCTTC. This codes for CSATDRGRKNNEQFF.

In its sample, this clonotype was seen many times. CDR3 amino acids: CASSFAPSGRGAKNIQYF. The CDR3 nucleotides read TGCGCCAGCAGCTTTGCCCCCAGCGGTCGGGGAGCCAAAAACATTCAGTACTTC. This rearrangement joins TRBV5-1 to TRBJ2-4; D might be TRBD2 (5 bases). The CDR3 runs to 18 residues. Germline V lookup: CDR1 SGHRS, CDR2 YFSETQ. Trimming stripped 2 bases from V and 0 bases from J, with 18 bases between.

This clonotype came up many times. The rearrangement uses TRBV28 and TRBJ1-1; D is undetermined. This CDR3 is 13 amino acids long. V was clipped by 1 base and J by 0 bases, with 3 bases between them. From germline, CDR1 is MDHEN and CDR2 SYDVKM. The CDR3 loop reads CASSLYLNTEAFF. CDR3 DNA sequence: TGTGCCAGCAGTTTATACCTGAACACTGAAGCTTTCTTT.

The rearrangement links TRBV20-1 to TRBJ2-3, with 11 nucleotides matching TRBD2. The CDR3 is 14 residues long. The germline CDR1 and CDR2 sequences are DFQATT and SNEGSKA (reference sequence). V lost 6 bases to trimming and J lost 6 bases; unmatched junction nucleotides: 8. The CDR3 loop is CSAPLAGGADTQYF. CDR3 DNA: TGCAGTGCCCCCCTAGCGGGAGGAGCGGATACGCAGTATTTT.